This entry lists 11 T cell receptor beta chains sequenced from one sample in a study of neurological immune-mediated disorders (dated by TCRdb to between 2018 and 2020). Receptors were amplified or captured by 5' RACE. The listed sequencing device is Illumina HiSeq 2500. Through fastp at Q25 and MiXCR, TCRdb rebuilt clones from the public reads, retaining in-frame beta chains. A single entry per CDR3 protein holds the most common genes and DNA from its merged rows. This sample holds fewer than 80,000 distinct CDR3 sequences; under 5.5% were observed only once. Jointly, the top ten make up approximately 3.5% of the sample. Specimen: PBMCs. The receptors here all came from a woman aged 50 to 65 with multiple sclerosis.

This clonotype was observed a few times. CDR3 residues: CSVTLADTQYF. DNA for the CDR3: TGCAGCGTCACTCTGGCAGATACGCAGTATTTT. The chain employs TRBV29-1 and TRBJ2-3; no clear D gene. Germline-derived CDR1 and CDR2 are SQVTM and ANQGSEA. V lost 6 bases, J lost 4 bases, and 8 bases lay in between. The CDR3 sequence is 11 residues long.

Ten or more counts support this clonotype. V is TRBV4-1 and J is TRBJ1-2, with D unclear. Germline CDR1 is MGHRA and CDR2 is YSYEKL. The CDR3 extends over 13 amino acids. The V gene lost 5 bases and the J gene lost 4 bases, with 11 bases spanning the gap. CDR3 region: CASSASGVYGYTF. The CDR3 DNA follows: TGCGCCAGCAGCGCTTCCGGGGTCTATGGCTACACCTTC.

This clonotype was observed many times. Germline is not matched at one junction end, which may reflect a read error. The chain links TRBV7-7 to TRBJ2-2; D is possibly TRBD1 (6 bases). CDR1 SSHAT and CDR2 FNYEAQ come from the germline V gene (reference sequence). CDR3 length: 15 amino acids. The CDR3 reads CASSLGGSITGELFF. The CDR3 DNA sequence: TGTGCTAGCAGCTTAGGGGGAAGCATTACCGGGGAGCTGTTTTTT.

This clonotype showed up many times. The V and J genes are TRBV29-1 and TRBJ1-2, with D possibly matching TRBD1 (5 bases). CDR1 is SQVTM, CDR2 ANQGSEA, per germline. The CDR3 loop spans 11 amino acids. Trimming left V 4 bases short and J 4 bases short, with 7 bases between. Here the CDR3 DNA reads TGCAGCGTTGGCAGGGCCTATGGCTACACCTTC. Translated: CSVGRAYGYTF.

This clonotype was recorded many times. The CDR3 DNA reads as TGTGCCAGCAGCTCGTACAGGGGGAACACTGAAGCTTTCTTT. This sequence encodes CASSSYRGNTEAFF. The rearrangement joins TRBV7-6 to TRBJ1-1, with 7 bases aligning to TRBD1. Germline CDR1 reads SGHVS; CDR2 reads FNYEAQ. J lost 1 base, V lost 4 bases, and 3 bases had no gene match. The CDR3 has 14 amino acids. Full variable domain (rest looked up from reference TRBV7-6 and TRBJ1-1): GAGVSQSPRYKVTKRGQDVALRCDPISGHVSLYWYRQALGQGPEFLTYFNYEAQQDKSGLPNDRFSAERPEGSISTLTIQRTEQRDSAMYRCASSSYRGNTEAFFGQGTRLTVV.

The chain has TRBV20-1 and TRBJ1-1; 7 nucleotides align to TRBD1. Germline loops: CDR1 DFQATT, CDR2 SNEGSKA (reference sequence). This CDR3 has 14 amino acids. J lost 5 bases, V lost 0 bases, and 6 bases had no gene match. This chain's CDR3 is CSARDWQGETEAFF. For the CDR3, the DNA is TGCAGTGCTAGAGATTGGCAGGGGGAAACTGAAGCTTTCTTT.

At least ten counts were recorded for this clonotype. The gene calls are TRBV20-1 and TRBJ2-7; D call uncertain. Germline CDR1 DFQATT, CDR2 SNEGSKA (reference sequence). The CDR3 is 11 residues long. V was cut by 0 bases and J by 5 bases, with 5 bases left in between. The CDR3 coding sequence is TGCAGTGCTAGAGACCGGGACGAGCAGTACTTC. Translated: CSARDRDEQYF.

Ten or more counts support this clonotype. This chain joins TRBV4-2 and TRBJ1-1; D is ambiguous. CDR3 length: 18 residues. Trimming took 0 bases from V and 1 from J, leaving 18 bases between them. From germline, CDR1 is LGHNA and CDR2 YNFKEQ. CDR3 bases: TGTGCCAGCAGCCAAGATAGCTGGGATGATCTCTCGAACACTGAAGCTTTCTTT. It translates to CASSQDSWDDLSNTEAFF.

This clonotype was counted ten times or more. CDR3 DNA: TGTGCCAGCGGATGGACTAGCGGGGATGGGGGCAATGAGCAGTTCTTC. Its protein is CASGWTSGDGGNEQFF. V and J are TRBV28 and TRBJ2-1, with 12 bases fitting TRBD2. Trimming took 8 bases from V and 6 from J; bases not matched to a gene: 11. This CDR3 region has 16 residues. Germline CDR1 is MDHEN and CDR2 is SYDVKM.

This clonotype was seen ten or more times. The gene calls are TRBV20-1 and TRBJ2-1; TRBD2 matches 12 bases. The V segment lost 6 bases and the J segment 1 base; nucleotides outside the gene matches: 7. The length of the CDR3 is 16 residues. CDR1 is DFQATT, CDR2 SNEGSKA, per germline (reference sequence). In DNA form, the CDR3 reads TGCAGTGCAATTGGACTAGCGGGGATTTCCTACAATGAGCAGTTCTTC. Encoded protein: CSAIGLAGISYNEQFF.

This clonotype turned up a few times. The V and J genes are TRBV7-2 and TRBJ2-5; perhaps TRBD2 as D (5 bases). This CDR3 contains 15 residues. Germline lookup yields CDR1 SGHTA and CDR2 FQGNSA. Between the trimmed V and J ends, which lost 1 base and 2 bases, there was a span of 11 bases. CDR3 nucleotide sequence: TGTGCCAGCAGCTTAGTAGGACTTGGTCAAGAGACCCAGTACTTC. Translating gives CASSLVGLGQETQYF.